This T cell receptor beta chain comes out of a study of T cell responses to AZD1222 COVID-19 vaccine. General study results and limits: The donor group comprised mostly white British people and more females; the analysis possibly underestimated clonal diversity. Regions left unmutated in variants are reportedly the target of nearly half of spike-specific TCRs. At baseline, seropositivity was found in only a handful of AZD1222 recipients. Distributed over spike, vaccine-associated CD4 TCRs predominated at 160-218 and 743-854.

TCRdb's copy holds only in-frame clones and misses some; the assay was immunoSEQ multiplex PCR. The sample lists approximately 200,000 clones; approximately 89% were seen once. CDR1 MNHEY and CDR2 SVGAGI come from the germline V gene. V lost 3 bases, J lost 6 bases, and 8 bases stayed unmatched. This CDR3 is 15 amino acids long. Details on this clone: Its antigen is not identified.

Sequencing was performed on peripheral blood, taken 28 days after the second AZD1222 dose. This sequence originates from an adult who received the AZD1222 COVID-19 vaccine. The chain is built from TRBV6-5 and TRBJ1-2, with TRBD1 identical over 9 bases. Here the CDR3 DNA reads TGTGCCAGCAGTTATATAGGACAGGGGAAGGATGGCTACACCTTC. As protein: CASSYIGQGKDGYTF.